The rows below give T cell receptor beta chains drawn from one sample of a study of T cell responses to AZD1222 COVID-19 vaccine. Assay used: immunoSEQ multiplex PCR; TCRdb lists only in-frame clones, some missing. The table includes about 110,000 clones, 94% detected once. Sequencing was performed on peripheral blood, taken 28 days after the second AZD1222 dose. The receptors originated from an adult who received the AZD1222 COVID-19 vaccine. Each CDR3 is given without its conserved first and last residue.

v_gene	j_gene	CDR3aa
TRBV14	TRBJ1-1	ASSQVLRTGRRTF
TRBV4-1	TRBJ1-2	ASSHGRGMDNYGYT
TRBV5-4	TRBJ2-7	ASSLPTSGTYEQY
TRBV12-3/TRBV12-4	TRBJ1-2	ASSNNDYGYT
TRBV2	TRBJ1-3	ASSDWRPGQSGNTIY
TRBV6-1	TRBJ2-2	ASTRTGELF
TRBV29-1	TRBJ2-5	SVEGARKETQY
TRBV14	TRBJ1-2	ASSQEERGYYGYT
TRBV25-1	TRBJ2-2	ASSVNPYIFSNTGELF
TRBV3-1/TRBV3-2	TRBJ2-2	ASSQDDRGKAGELF
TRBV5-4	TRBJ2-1	ASSYLSRLTYNEQF